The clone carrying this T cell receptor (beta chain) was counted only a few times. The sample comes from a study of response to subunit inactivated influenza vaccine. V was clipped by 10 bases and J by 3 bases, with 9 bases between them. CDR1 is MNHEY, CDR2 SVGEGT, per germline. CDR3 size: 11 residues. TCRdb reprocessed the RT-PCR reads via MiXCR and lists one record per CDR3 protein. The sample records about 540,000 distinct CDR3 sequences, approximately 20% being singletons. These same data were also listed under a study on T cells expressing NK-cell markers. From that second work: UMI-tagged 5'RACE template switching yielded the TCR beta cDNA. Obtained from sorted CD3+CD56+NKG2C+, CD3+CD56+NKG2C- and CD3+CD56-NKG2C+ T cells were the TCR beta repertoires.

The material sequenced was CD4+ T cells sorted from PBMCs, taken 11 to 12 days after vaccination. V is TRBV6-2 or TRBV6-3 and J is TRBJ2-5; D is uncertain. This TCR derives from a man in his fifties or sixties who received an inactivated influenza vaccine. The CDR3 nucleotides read TGTGCCATCCGGGCCGAAGAGACCCAGTACTTC. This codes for CAIRAEETQYF.